Sequencing of this T cell receptor beta chain was carried out in a study of blood T cells in healthy people across ages. General study results and limits: Those diversity estimates obtained from one million T cells were thought to be underestimates.

The authors isolated at least 6.5 million PBMCs per sample. Per sample, at least 6 micrograms of total RNA were extracted. Per the germline V gene, CDR1 is MGHRA and CDR2 is YSYEKL. The CDR3 covers 18 residues. The V end was cut by 2 bases, the J end by 2 bases, with 19 bases between. On this clonotype itself: Its antigen is not identified.

Sample-barcoded 5' priming and a J-beta primer mix drove a second PCR of 7 to 11 cycles. Unique molecular identifiers of 12 random nucleotides labeled each cDNA. TCRdb analysed the 5' RACE reads with MiXCR anew, one entry per CDR3 protein. The table has about 1.8 million distinct CDR3 sequences, about 50% seen once; the top ten hold less than 2.5%. This clonotype was obtained from a woman in her 40s in good health. V gene TRBV4-1 combines with J gene TRBJ2-1; maybe TRBD1 (7 bases). What was sequenced was blood. The CDR3 region is CASSQLAVSRGAYNEQFF. The CDR3, as DNA: TGCGCCAGCAGCCAATTAGCCGTGTCCAGGGGGGCCTACAATGAGCAGTTCTTC.